The entry below gives a single TCR beta chain sequence along with its context. This entry comes from a study of blood T cell repertoires in COVID-19. Trimming shortened V by 5 bases and J by 7 bases, and 14 bases separated the two germline ends. The CDR3 is 13 residues long. Assay: immunoSEQ multiplex PCR; the TCRdb copy retains only in-frame clones and omits some. In the table there are 150,000 to 200,000 clones, approximately 88% of which are singletons. This chain uses TRBV12-3 or TRBV12-4 with TRBJ1-2, with D unclear. Specimen: PBMCs or T cells enriched from blood (not recorded which). This clonotype originated in a man in his 70s who had been exposed to COVID-19. The CDR3 spells CASSLSRSGGYTF. The CDR3 DNA is TGTGCCAGCAGTCTGAGCAGATCGGGTGGCTACACCTTC.